This TCR beta chain stems from a study of T cell repertoires in cytomegalovirus infection. This clonotype was observed a handful of times. TCRdb independently ran MiXCR on the reads; one entry per CDR3 protein. The repertoire holds around 300,000 distinct CDR3 sequences, with more than 8% as singletons. The material sequenced was PBMCs. The receptor was derived from a human donor in good health (CMV status not recorded). Some clones in this sample may be carry-over from other donors' samples.

CDR3 in amino acids: CASSQGWEKLFF. The CDR3 bases are TGTGCCAGTAGCCAGGGATGGGAAAAACTGTTTTTT. The gene calls are TRBV19 and TRBJ1-4; TRBD1 might be the D (5 bases). The CDR3 runs 12 residues. V lost 6 bases, J lost 8 bases, and 10 bases lay in between. The germline V gene encodes CDR1 LNHDA and CDR2 SQIVND (reference sequence).